This T cell receptor (beta chain) was retrieved from a study of cytomegalovirus exposure and HLA in healthy donors. Findings and caveats of the study: Analysis performed later found approximately 17,000 TCR beta sequences associated with HLA alleles at 0.05 false discovery rate.

The CDR3 is 12 residues long. The V and J ends lost 6 bases and 4 bases respectively, with 12 bases between them. Germline-derived CDR1 and CDR2 are SQVTM and ANQGSEA. A multiplex PCR was run with 60 Vbeta primers and 13 Jbeta primers. Using immunoSEQ multiplex PCR, the repertoire was profiled, and TCRdb retains in-frame clones only, with some absent. This table has tens of thousands of clones, approximately 71% appearing once. As concerns this clone: Antigen specificity is unknown.

This sequence joins TRBV29-1 and TRBJ1-1; TRBD1 might be the D (6 bases). The source of this sequence is a man aged 30-40 years in good health and CMV-seronegative. Sequencing was carried out using PBMCs. The CDR3 DNA follows: TGCAGCGTCCGACGAGGGGGCACTGAAGCTTTCTTT. Residues: CSVRRGGTEAFF.